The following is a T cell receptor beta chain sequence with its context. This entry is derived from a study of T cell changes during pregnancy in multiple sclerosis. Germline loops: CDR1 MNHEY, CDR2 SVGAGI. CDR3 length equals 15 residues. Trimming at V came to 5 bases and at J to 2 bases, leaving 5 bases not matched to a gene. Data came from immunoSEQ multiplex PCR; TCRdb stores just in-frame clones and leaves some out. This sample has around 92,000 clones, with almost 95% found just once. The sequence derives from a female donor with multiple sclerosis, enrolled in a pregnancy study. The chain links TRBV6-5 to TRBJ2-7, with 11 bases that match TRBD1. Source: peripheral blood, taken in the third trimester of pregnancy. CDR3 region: CASSGGTGGTYEQYF. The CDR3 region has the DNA TGTGCCAGCAGTGGGGGGACAGGGGGGACCTACGAGCAGTACTTC.